The T cell receptor beta chain under discussion was sequenced for a study of T cells and Merkel cell carcinoma outcomes. General study results and limits: In Merkel cell carcinoma, repertoire and T-cell density reportedly predicted outcomes.

Assay used: immunoSEQ multiplex PCR; TCRdb lists only in-frame clones, some missing. The data contain about 19,000 clones, about 80% of them singletons. Comments on this clone: As yet, its antigen is unknown.

Material: tumor tissue from Merkel cell carcinoma. This TCR was recovered from a human donor with Merkel cell carcinoma.

The CDR3 here is CASSLRLAGRATHNEQFF. The CDR3 bases are TGCGCCAGCAGCTTGCGACTAGCGGGACGGGCGACTCACAATGAGCAGTTCTTC. The rearrangement links TRBV5-1 to TRBJ2-1; 11 bases align to TRBD2. Germline trimming cut 1 base from V and 5 bases from J; bases unmatched to any gene: 11. This CDR3 comprises 18 residues. Germline V gene lookup returns CDR1 SGHRS and CDR2 YFSETQ. Complete variable domain (other parts from reference TRBV5-1 and TRBJ2-1): KAGVTQTPRYLIKTRGQQVTLSCSPISGHRSVSWYQQTPGQGLQFLFEYFSETQRNKGNFPGRFSGRQFSNSRSEMNVSTLELGDSALYLCASSLRLAGRATHNEQFFGPGTRLTVL.